This TCR beta chain was obtained from a study of T cell responses to AZD1222 COVID-19 vaccine. Study findings and constraints: Reports say nearly half of spike-specific TCRs go after unmutated variant regions.

As for this clone: What it recognizes is unknown.

Libraries were prepared by immunoSEQ multiplex PCR; TCRdb keeps only in-frame clonotypes and omits some of them. The data contain around 83,000 clones, 88% of them seen just once; the ten biggest clones take up 19%. Sequenced here: peripheral blood, sampled on day 0 of AZD1222 vaccination. This clonotype originated in an adult in good health.

This CDR3 reads CASSLGTVLETQYF. The CDR3 DNA follows: TGTGCCAGCAGCTTAGGGACCGTGTTGGAGACCCAGTACTTC. This rearrangement joins TRBV7-2 to TRBJ2-5; D uncertain. The CDR3 contains 14 residues. CDR1 SGHTA and CDR2 FQGNSA come from the germline V gene. V was pared by 1 base and J by 5 bases, with 11 bases between.